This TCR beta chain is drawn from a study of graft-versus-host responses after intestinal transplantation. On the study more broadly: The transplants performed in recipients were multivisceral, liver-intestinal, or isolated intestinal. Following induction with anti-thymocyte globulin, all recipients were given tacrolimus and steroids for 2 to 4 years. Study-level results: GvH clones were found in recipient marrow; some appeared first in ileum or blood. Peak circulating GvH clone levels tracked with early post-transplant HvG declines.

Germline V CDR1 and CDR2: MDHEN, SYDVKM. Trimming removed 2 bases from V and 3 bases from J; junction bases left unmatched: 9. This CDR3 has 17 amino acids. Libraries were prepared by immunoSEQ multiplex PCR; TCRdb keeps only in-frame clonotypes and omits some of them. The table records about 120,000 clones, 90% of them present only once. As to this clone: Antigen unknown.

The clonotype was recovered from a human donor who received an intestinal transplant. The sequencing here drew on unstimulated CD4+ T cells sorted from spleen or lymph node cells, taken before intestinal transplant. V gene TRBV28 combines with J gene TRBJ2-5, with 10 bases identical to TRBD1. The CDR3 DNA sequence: TGTGCCAGCAGTTTAGGCCCCGGGACAGGGGAGAAAGAGACCCAGTACTTC. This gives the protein CASSLGPGTGEKETQYF.